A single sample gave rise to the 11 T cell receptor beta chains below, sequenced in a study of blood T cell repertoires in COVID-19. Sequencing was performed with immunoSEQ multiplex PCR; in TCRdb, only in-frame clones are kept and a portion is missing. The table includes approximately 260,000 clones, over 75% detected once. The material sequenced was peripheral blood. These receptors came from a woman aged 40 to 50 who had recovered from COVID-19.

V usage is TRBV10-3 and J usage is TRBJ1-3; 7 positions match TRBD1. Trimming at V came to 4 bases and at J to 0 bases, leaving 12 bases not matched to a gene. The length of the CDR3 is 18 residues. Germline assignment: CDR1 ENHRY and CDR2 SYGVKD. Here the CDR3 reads CAISGPGQSFPSGNTIYF. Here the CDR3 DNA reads TGTGCCATCAGTGGACCGGGACAGAGTTTCCCCTCTGGAAACACCATATATTTT.

CDR3 loop: CASRRVSGETQYF. The CDR3 nucleotides read TGTGCCAGCAGGAGGGTCTCCGGGGAGACCCAGTACTTC. The J gene is TRBJ2-5, the V gene TRBV27; a possible D gene is TRBD2 (5 bases). The CDR3 spans 13 residues. The ends were cut back, 6 bases at V and 5 bases at J, with 13 bases in the middle. Germline V lookup: CDR1 MNHEY, CDR2 SMNVEV (reference sequence).

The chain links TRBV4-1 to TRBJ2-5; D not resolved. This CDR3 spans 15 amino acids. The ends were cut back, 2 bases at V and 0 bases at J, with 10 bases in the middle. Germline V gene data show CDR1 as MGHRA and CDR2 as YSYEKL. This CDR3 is CASSQFLQYQETQYF. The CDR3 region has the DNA TGCGCCAGCAGCCAATTCCTCCAGTACCAAGAGACCCAGTACTTC.

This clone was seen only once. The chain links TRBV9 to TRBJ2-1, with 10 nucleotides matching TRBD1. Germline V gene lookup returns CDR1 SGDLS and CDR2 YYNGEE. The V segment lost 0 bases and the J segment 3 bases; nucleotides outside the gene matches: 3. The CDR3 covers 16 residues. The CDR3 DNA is TGTGCCAGCAGCGTAGTCGGGGACAGGGGCTACAATGAGCAGTTCTTC. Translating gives CASSVVGDRGYNEQFF. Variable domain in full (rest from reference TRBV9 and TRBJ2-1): DSGVTQTPKHLITATGQRVTLRCSPRSGDLSVYWYQQSLDQGLQFLIQYYNGEERAKGNILERFSAQQFPDLHSELNLSSLELGDSALYFCASSVVGDRGYNEQFFGPGTRLTVL.

Here the CDR3 DNA reads TGTGCCACCAGCAGAGGGACAGGGTCAGAGACCCAGTACTTC. This codes for CATSRGTGSETQYF. The rearrangement joins TRBV15 to TRBJ2-5; 8 bases line up with TRBD1. The CDR3 spans 14 residues. CDR1 and CDR2 (germline): LNHNV, YYDKDF (reference sequence). Trimming at V came to 1 base and at J to 4 bases, leaving 2 bases not matched to a gene. Full variable domain (outside the CDR3, taken from reference TRBV15 and TRBJ2-5): DAMVIQNPRYQVTQFGKPVTLSCSQTLNHNVMYWYQQKSSQAPKLLFHYYDKDFNNEADTPDNFQSRRPNTSFCFLDIRSPGLGDTAMYLCATSRGTGSETQYFGPGTRLLVL.

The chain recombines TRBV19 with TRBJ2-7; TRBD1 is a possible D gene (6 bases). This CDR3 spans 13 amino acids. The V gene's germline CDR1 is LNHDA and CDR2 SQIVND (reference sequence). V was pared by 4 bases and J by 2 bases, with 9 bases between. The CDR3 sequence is CASSTWTAYEQYF. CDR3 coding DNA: TGTGCCAGTAGTACCTGGACAGCCTACGAGCAGTACTTC.

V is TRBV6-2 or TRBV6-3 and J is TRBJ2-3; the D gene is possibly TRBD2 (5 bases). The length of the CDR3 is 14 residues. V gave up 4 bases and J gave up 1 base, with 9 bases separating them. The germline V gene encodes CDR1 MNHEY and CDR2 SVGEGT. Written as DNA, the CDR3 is TGTGCCAGCAGTTTGGGCGGGCGCACAGATACGCAGTATTTT. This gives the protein CASSLGGRTDTQYF.

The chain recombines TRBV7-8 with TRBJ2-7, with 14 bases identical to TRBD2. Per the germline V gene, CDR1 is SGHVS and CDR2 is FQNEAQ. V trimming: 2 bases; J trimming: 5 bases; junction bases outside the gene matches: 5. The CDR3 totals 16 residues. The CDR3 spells CASSLPMGLAGDEQYF. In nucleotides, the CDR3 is TGTGCCAGCAGCTTACCCATGGGACTAGCGGGAGACGAGCAGTACTTC.

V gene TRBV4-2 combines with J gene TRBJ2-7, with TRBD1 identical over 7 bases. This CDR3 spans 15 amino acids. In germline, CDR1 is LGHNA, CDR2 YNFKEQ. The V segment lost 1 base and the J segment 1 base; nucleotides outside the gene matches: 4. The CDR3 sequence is CASSQGWTGSYEQYF. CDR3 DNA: TGTGCCAGCAGCCAAGGGTGGACAGGTTCCTACGAGCAGTACTTC.

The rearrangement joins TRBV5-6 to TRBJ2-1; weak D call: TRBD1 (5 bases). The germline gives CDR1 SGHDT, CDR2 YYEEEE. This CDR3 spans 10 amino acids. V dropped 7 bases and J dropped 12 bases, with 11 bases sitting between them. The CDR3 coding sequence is TGTGCCAGCGGCAGGGCGTCGCAGTTCTTC. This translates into CASGRASQFF.

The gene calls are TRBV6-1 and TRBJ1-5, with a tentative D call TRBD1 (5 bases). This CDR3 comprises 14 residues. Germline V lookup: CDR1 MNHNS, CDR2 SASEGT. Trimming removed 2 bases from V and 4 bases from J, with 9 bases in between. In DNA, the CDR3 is TGTGCCAGCAGTGAATGGGGCCAAAATCAGCCCCAGCATTTT. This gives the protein CASSEWGQNQPQHF.